The clone carrying this T cell receptor beta chain was counted between two and nine times. Other DNA sequences in this specimen translate into the identical CDR3. These data are taken from a study of blood T cell repertoires in COVID-19. At the level of the study: COVID-19 samples, acute and convalescent, were from the United States, Italy and Spain.

V lost 4 bases to trimming and J lost 1 base, with 8 bases between them. Germline CDR1 reads SGHRS; CDR2 reads YFSETQ. The CDR3 sequence is 14 residues long. Per the study methods: Reference gene primer amplification gave nucleated cell count estimates. Method: immunoSEQ multiplex PCR; TCRdb's copy keeps in-frame clones and lacks some. Clonal size and the V and J genes are those of that table, whereas D and trimming came from the DNA. The data hold 210,000 or so clones, with about 82% observed a single time. Seattle-derived patients entered the study during active infection and were followed longitudinally.

This TCR was recovered from a man aged 50 to 60 with COVID-19, enrolled during active disease. The chain combines TRBV5-1 with TRBJ2-2; tentative D call: TRBD1 (6 bases). The specimen sequenced was peripheral blood. CDR3 amino acids: CASSPGQNTGELFF. The CDR3 nucleotides read TGCGCCAGCAGCCCGGGACAGAACACCGGGGAGCTGTTTTTT.